This TCR beta chain is drawn from a study of cytomegalovirus exposure and HLA in healthy donors. In the study overall: A later analysis reported the same platform for the 120 or so validation repertoires and the roughly 700 first-cohort repertoires. Study-level results: The study recorded over 150 TCR beta chains that were cytomegalovirus-associated. CMV antigen specificity of a few CMV-associated chains was confirmed in vitro. Reports credit the classifier with highly specific, highly sensitive diagnosis of cytomegalovirus status.

The repertoire was sequenced with immunoSEQ multiplex PCR; TCRdb's copy has only in-frame clones and lacks some. This repertoire shows tens of thousands of clones, 93% found once; its top ten account for approximately 3.8%. On this clone: Its antigen is unknown.

CDR1 is KGHSH, CDR2 LQKENI, per germline. CDR3 length: 15 amino acids. Trimming removed 2 bases at V and 3 bases at J, with 12 bases between. The gene calls are TRBV18 and TRBJ2-3; D is possibly TRBD1 (5 bases). This clonotype was obtained from a woman in her twenties or thirties in good health and CMV-seronegative. The sequencing input was PBMCs. The CDR3 region is CASSPAGLMTDTQYF. DNA of the CDR3: TGTGCCAGCTCACCAGCAGGGTTGATGACAGATACGCAGTATTTT.